This passage covers 11 T cell receptor beta chains from one sample sequenced in a study of CD8 T cells in Susac syndrome. Reverse transcription of roughly 0.5 to 1 ug RNA was carried out with random hexamers. MiXCR was run by TCRdb on the immunoSEQ multiplex PCR reads, yielding one entry per CDR3 protein. In the table there are about 400,000 distinct CDR3 sequences, around 85% of which are singletons. Sequencing was performed on CD8+ T cells from PBMCs. These receptors originate from a human donor with multiple sclerosis.

The V and J genes are TRBV15 and TRBJ1-2; D might be TRBD1 (5 bases). V lost 0 bases and J lost 8, with 16 bases in between. Looked up from germline, CDR1 is LNHNV and CDR2 is YYDKDF (reference sequence). The CDR3 spans 15 residues. As DNA, the CDR3 is TGTGCCACCAGCAGAGATCTCGGCCGGGGGTGGGGCTACACCTTC. This translates into CATSRDLGRGWGYTF.

The chain joins TRBV7-9 to TRBJ1-4, with D unclear. Trimming pared 5 bases from V and 14 bases from J, leaving 18 bases between. This CDR3 contains 13 residues. CDR1 and CDR2 (germline): SEHNR, FQNEAQ (reference sequence). The CDR3 nucleotides are TGTGCCAGCAGCCCACCCGGGCCGCCACGGCTGTTTTTT. It is translated as CASSPPGPPRLFF.

This clonotype was found a few times. V gene TRBV14 combines with J gene TRBJ2-7; the match to TRBD1 covers 9 bases. V lost 3 bases, J lost 2 bases, and 2 bases stayed unmatched. CDR1 is SGHDN and CDR2 is FVKESK in the germline V gene. CDR3 length: 14 amino acids. This CDR3 reads CASSHWDRAYEQYF. In DNA, the CDR3 is TGTGCCAGCAGCCATTGGGACAGGGCCTACGAGCAGTACTTC. The full variable domain, in which reference TRBV14 and TRBJ2-7 provide the parts outside the CDR3, is EAGVTQFPSHSVIEKGQTVTLRCDPISGHDNLYWYRRVMGKEIKFLLHFVKESKQDESGMPNNRFLAERTGGTYSTLKVQPAELEDSGVYFCASSHWDRAYEQYFGPGTRLTVT.

This chain links TRBV2 with TRBJ1-5, with 11 bases identical to TRBD1. V shed 7 bases and J 3 bases; nucleotides not matched to a gene: 5. Germline-derived CDR1 and CDR2 are SNHLY and FYNNEI. This CDR3 comprises 15 residues. CDR3 protein: CASKEGQGVNQPQHF. Here the CDR3 DNA reads TGTGCCAGCAAAGAGGGACAGGGGGTCAATCAGCCCCAGCATTTT.

The chain joins TRBV29-1 to TRBJ1-1; 9 nucleotides align to TRBD1. V shed 7 bases and J 3 bases; nucleotides not matched to a gene: 6. The CDR3 has 13 residues. Germline-derived CDR1 and CDR2 are SQVTM and ANQGSEA. The DNA of the CDR3 is TGCAGCGCGCCGGGACAGGGCTACACTGAAGCTTTCTTT. Translating it yields CSAPGQGYTEAFF.

The rearrangement links TRBV27 to TRBJ1-1; TRBD1 matches at 10 bases. The V gene end was trimmed by 5 bases and the J gene end by 6 bases; junction bases not matched to a gene: 9. This CDR3 contains 15 residues. Germline CDR1 MNHEY, CDR2 SMNVEV (reference sequence). In nucleotides, the CDR3 is TGTGCCAGCAGTCCGGGACAGGGGCTTGACGCTGAAGCTTTCTTT. It yields the protein CASSPGQGLDAEAFF.

The rearrangement joins TRBV5-4 to TRBJ2-1; 7 bases map to TRBD2. From germline, CDR1 is SGHNT and CDR2 YYREEE (reference sequence). The CDR3 consists of 16 residues. V dropped 4 bases and J dropped 3; count of bases not matched to a gene: 10. The CDR3 protein is CASSLGEGGGYNEQFF. The CDR3 DNA reads TGTGCCAGCAGCCTGGGCGAAGGCGGGGGCTACAATGAGCAGTTCTTC.

This chain joins TRBV27 and TRBJ1-5, with unresolved D. Germline V CDR1 and CDR2: MNHEY, SMNVEV (reference sequence). V lost 5 bases to trimming and J lost 1 base, with 9 bases between them. The CDR3 has 14 amino acids. The CDR3 sequence is CASSPSESNQPQHF. As DNA, the CDR3 is TGTGCCAGCAGTCCCTCTGAGAGCAATCAGCCCCAGCATTTT.

The chain has TRBV30 and TRBJ2-7; 8 bases match TRBD2. Germline CDR1 is GTSNPN and CDR2 is SVGIG (reference sequence). The CDR3 contains 15 residues. V shed 1 base and J 3 bases; nucleotides not matched to a gene: 8. The CDR3 region is CAWSGTSLTFYEQYF. The CDR3 DNA follows: TGTGCCTGGAGTGGGACTAGCCTCACTTTCTACGAGCAGTACTTC. Full variable domain (rest looked up from reference TRBV30 and TRBJ2-7): SQTIHQWPATLVQPVGSPLSLECTVEGTSNPNLYWYRQAAGRGLQLLFYSVGIGQISSEVPQNLSASRPQDRQFILSSKKLLLSDSGFYLCAWSGTSLTFYEQYFGPGTRLTVT.

The V gene is TRBV11-2, the J gene TRBJ2-5; D unclear. This CDR3 region has 10 residues. CDR1 is SGHAT, CDR2 FQNNGV, per germline. V gave up 8 bases and J gave up 7 bases, with 8 bases separating them. This CDR3 is CASGSGTQYF. CDR3 nucleotides: TGTGCCAGCGGCTCGGGGACCCAGTACTTC. The variable domain in full, completed from reference TRBV11-2 and TRBJ2-5, reads EAGVAQSPRYKIIEKRQSVAFWCNPISGHATLYWYQQILGQGPKLLIQFQNNGVVDDSQLPKDRFSAERLKGVDSTLKIQPAKLEDSAVYLCASGSGTQYFGPGTRLLVL.

This chain links TRBV4-1 with TRBJ1-1; D is unclear. V was clipped by 0 bases and J by 2 bases, with 13 bases between them. Germline CDR1 MGHRA, CDR2 YSYEKL. The CDR3 has 16 residues. As DNA, the CDR3 is TGCGCCAGCAGCCAAGATGGGCTGGCTCCTAACACTGAAGCTTTCTTT. Its protein product is CASSQDGLAPNTEAFF.